What follows is one TCR beta chain and its context. Each CDR3 protein gets one entry in TCRdb, which reprocessed the 5' RACE reads and gives no DNA. This sample lists approximately 160,000 distinct CDR3 sequences; its ten largest clones have roughly 7.4%. Germline values: CDR1 MNHNY, CDR2 SVGAGI (reference sequence). The CDR3 runs 12 residues. These data come from a study of monozygotic twins with inflammatory bowel disease. V usage is TRBV6-6 and J usage is TRBJ2-2. The receptor's source is a human donor with ulcerative colitis or Crohn's disease, or a healthy co-twin of an affected twin (not recorded which). The sequencing sample was made of blood. CDR3 region: CASRRDTGELFF.